This T cell receptor beta chain stems from a study of cytomegalovirus exposure and HLA in healthy donors. Study-wide points: Available immune exposure information was restricted to CMV serostatus only.

The CDR3 extends over 12 amino acids. Germline V gene lookup returns CDR1 GTSNPN and CDR2 SVGIG (reference sequence). The junction had 2 bases not matched to a gene; V was cut back by 4 bases and J by 3 bases. This clone has a single count. What it recognizes is unknown. Amplification used 60 Vbeta primers and 13 Jbeta primers. Measured with immunoSEQ multiplex PCR; TCRdb has only the in-frame clones, and not every one. The table lists under 200,000 clones, 60% to 80% of them singletons, with roughly 3% in the top ten. The receptor was derived from a female donor in good health and CMV-seronegative. V usage is TRBV30 and J usage is TRBJ2-7; TRBD2 matches at 8 bases. Sequenced sample: PBMCs. The CDR3 DNA follows: TGTGCCTGGACGGGAGGGAACTACGAGCAGTACTTC. Translating gives CAWTGGNYEQYF. Complete variable domain (other parts from reference TRBV30 and TRBJ2-7): SQTIHQWPATLVQPVGSPLSLECTVEGTSNPNLYWYRQAAGRGLQLLFYSVGIGQISSEVPQNLSASRPQDRQFILSSKKLLLSDSGFYLCAWTGGNYEQYFGPGTRLTVT.